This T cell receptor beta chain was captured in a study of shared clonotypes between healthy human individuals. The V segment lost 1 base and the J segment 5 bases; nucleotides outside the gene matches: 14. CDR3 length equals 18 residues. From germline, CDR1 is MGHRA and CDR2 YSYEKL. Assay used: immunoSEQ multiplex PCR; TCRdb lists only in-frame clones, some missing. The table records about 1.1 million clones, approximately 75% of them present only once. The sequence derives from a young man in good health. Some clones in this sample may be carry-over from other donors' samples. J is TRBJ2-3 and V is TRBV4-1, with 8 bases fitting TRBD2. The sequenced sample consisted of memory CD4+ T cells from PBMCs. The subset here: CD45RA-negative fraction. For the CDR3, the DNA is TGCGCCAGCAGCCAAGCCGGACTAGCTGTGGGGGGGGGAGATACGCAGTATTTT. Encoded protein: CASSQAGLAVGGGDTQYF.